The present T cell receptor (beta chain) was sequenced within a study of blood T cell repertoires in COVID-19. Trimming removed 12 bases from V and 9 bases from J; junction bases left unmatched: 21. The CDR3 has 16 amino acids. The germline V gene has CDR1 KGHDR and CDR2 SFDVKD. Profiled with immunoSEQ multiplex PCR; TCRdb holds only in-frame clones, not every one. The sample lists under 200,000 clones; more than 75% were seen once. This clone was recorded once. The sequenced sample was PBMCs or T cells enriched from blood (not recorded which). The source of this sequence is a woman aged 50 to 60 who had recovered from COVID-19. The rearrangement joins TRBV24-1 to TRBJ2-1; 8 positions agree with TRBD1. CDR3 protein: CAAGPTGDFSEAEQFF. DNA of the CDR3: TGTGCCGCGGGGCCGACAGGGGACTTTAGCGAGGCTGAGCAGTTCTTC.